This TCR beta chain was profiled in a study of radiotherapy plus CTLA-4 blockade in lung cancer. Whole-study context: Patients showed objective responses in under 20% of cases, and disease control was achieved by under 40%.

Assay: immunoSEQ multiplex PCR; the TCRdb copy retains only in-frame clones and omits some. The repertoire holds around 43,000 clones, with roughly 75% as singletons. Study observations and caveats: TCR clones originating in tumors grew in number in blood after radiotherapy plus ipilimumab. Reports identified early blood T cell clone dynamics, with interferon-beta, as the best response predictor.

Turning to this clone: Its antigen is not identified.

The source of this sequence is a human donor with non-small cell lung cancer who had stable disease on radiotherapy plus ipilimumab. The source was peripheral blood, collected from a patient treated with radiotherapy plus ipilimumab.

Here the CDR3 DNA reads TGCGCCAGCAGCTTGGCCGGAGAGGGACTAGCGGTGCAGTACTTC. As protein: CASSLAGEGLAVQYF. This chain connects TRBV5-1 to TRBJ2-5, with 11 bases aligning to TRBD2. Germline assignment: CDR1 SGHRS and CDR2 YFSETQ. The CDR3 loop spans 15 amino acids. V lost 0 bases, J lost 11 bases, and 9 bases stayed unmatched.